This T cell receptor beta chain was sequenced in a study of radiotherapy plus CTLA-4 blockade in lung cancer. General study points: Among reported predictors of response, early blood T cell clone dynamics with interferon-beta performed best.

Profiled with immunoSEQ multiplex PCR; TCRdb holds only in-frame clones, not every one. The table includes 85,000 to 95,000 clones, around 80% detected once. Comments on this clone: Antigen unknown.

CDR1 and CDR2 from the germline V gene are SGHRS and YFSETQ. The CDR3 extends over 14 amino acids. V was trimmed by 3 bases and J by 2 bases, leaving 11 bases between them. The specimen comprised peripheral blood, sampled from a patient treated with radiotherapy plus ipilimumab. The TCR was taken from a human donor with non-small cell lung cancer that progressed on radiotherapy plus ipilimumab. The chain uses TRBV5-1 and TRBJ1-1; tentatively, D is TRBD1 (6 bases). In DNA, the CDR3 is TGCGCCAGCAGCTCCTCGGGGGCCAACACTGAAGCTTTCTTT. Protein sequence: CASSSSGANTEAFF. Variable domain in full (rest from reference TRBV5-1 and TRBJ1-1): KAGVTQTPRYLIKTRGQQVTLSCSPISGHRSVSWYQQTPGQGLQFLFEYFSETQRNKGNFPGRFSGRQFSNSRSEMNVSTLELGDSALYLCASSSSGANTEAFFGQGTRLTVV.